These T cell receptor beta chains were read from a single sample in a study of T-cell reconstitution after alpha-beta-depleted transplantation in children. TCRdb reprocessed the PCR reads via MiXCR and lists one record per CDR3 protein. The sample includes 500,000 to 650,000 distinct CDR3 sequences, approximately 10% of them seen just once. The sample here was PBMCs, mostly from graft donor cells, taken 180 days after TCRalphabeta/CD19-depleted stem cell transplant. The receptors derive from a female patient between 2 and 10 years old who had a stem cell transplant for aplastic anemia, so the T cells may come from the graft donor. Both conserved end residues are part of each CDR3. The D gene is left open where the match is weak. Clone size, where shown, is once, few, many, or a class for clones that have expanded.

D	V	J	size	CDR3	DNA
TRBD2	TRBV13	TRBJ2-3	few	CASRPLTSGGPSLGTQYF	TGTGCCAGCAGACCCCTTACTAGCGGGGGCCCTTCGCTGGGTACGCAGTATTTT
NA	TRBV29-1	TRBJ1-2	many	CSGRGTEGYTF	TGCAGCGGCCGGGGGACCGAGGGCTACACCTTC
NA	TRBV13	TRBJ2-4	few	CASSLGKLAKNIQYF	TGTGCCAGCAGCTTAGGAAAGTTAGCCAAAAACATTCAGTACTTC
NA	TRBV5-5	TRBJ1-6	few	CASSLAGGFNSPLHF	TGTGCCAGCAGCTTGGCCGGTGGCTTTAATTCACCCCTCCACTTT
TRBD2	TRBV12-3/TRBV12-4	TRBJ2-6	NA	CASCPPGGRSGANVLTF	TGTGCCAGCTGCCCCCCGGGGGGTCGCTCTGGGGCCAACGTCCTGACTTTC
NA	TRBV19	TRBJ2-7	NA	CASSNRTEIYEQYF	TGTGCCAGTAGTAATCGGACGGAGATCTACGAGCAGTACTTC
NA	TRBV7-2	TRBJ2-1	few	CASSWAATRGYNEQFF	TGTGCCAGCAGCTGGGCCGCGACTAGGGGTTACAATGAGCAGTTCTTC
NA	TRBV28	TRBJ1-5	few	CASSLGFPYSNQPQHF	TGTGCCAGCAGTTTGGGATTCCCTTATAGCAATCAGCCCCAGCATTTT
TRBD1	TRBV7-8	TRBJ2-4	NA	CASSLGTGPRNIQYF	TGTGCCAGCAGCTTAGGGACAGGGCCGAGGAACATTCAGTACTTC
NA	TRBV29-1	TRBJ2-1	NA	CSVEGGGKADNEQFF	TGCAGCGTTGAAGGGGGCGGGAAGGCCGACAATGAGCAGTTCTTC
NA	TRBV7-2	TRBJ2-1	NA	CASSLVRVEQFF	TGTGCCAGCAGCTTAGTGCGCGTGGAGCAGTTCTTC
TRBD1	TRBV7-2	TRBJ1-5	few	CASSSDRVQPQHF	TGTGCCAGCAGCTCAGACAGGGTTCAGCCCCAGCATTTT
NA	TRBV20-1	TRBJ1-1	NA	CSARGRWAGPDTEAFF	TGCAGTGCTAGAGGGCGATGGGCAGGACCCGACACTGAAGCTTTCTTT
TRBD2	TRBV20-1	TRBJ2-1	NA	CSANPSGRGKNEQFF	TGCAGTGCTAACCCGAGCGGGAGGGGGAAGAATGAGCAGTTCTTC
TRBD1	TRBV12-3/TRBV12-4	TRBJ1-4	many	CASRSETGREKLFF	TGTGCCAGCAGATCGGAGACAGGGCGCGAAAAACTGTTTTTT
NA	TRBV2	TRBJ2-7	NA	CASSATAYEQYF	TGTGCCAGCAGTGCCACAGCCTACGAGCAGTACTTC
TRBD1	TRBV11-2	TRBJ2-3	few	CASSLDPTGGFMFSTDTQYF	TGTGCCAGCAGCTTAGATCCCACAGGGGGATTTATGTTTAGCACAGATACGCAGTATTTT
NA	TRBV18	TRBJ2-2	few	CASSLSGTKNTGELFF	TGTGCCAGCTCACTTTCCGGGACAAAGAACACCGGGGAGCTGTTTTTT
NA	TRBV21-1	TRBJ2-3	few	CASSRTGRPDTQYF	TGTGCCAGCAGTCGGACAGGGAGACCAGATACGCAGTATTTT
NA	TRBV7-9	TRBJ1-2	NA	CASSYDTSGGYTF	TGTGCCAGCAGCTACGACACTTCTGGGGGCTACACCTTC
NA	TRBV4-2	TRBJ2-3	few	CASSQDGPGEDTQYF	TGTGCCAGCAGCCAAGATGGACCGGGAGAAGATACGCAGTATTTT
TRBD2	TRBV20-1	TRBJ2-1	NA	CSASDPGLAGLGEQFF	TGCAGTGCTAGCGATCCGGGACTAGCGGGCCTGGGTGAGCAGTTCTTC
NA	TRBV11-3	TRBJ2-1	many	CASSTYRDDNEQFF	TGTGCCAGCAGCACTTACCGGGACGACAATGAGCAGTTCTTC
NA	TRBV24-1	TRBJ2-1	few	CATSDWGAGGNEQFF	TGTGCCACCAGTGATTGGGGGGCAGGGGGCAATGAGCAGTTCTTC
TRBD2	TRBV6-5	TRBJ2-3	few	CASSWKSGESRTQYF	TGTGCCAGCAGTTGGAAGAGCGGGGAGTCACGTACGCAGTATTTT
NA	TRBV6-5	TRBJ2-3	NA	CASSYSNPLLGRTDTQYF	TGTGCCAGCAGTTACTCGAACCCTCTTTTGGGTAGGACAGATACGCAGTATTTT
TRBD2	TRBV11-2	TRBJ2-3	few	CASSLIGLAGERDTQYF	TGTGCCAGCAGCTTAATAGGACTAGCGGGAGAAAGGGATACGCAGTATTTT
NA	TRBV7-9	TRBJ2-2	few	CASSLAGAFYTGELFF	TGTGCCAGCAGCTTAGCAGGGGCCTTTTACACCGGGGAGCTGTTTTTT
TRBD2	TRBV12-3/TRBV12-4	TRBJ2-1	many	CASSRGDEQFF	TGTGCCAGCAGCCGGGGGGATGAGCAGTTCTTC
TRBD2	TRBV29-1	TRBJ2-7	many	CSVALAGGPYEQYF	TGCAGCGTTGCCCTAGCGGGAGGGCCCTACGAGCAGTACTTC
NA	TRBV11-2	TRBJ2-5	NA	CASSSMGRGRQETQYF	TGTGCCAGCAGCTCCATGGGACGGGGCCGACAAGAGACCCAGTACTTC
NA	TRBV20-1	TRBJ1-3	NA	CSAALGGYWNTIYF	TGCAGTGCTGCTTTGGGGGGCTATTGGAACACCATATATTTT
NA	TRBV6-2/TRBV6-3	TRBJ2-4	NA	CASRPPRGGIDIQYF	TGTGCCAGCAGACCCCCCAGAGGGGGTATAGACATTCAGTACTTC
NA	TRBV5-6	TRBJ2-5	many	CASSEPGMSRETQYF	TGTGCCAGCAGCGAGCCGGGGATGTCGAGGGAGACCCAGTACTTC
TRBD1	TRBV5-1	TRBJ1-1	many	CASSPDRATEAFF	TGCGCCAGCAGCCCTGACAGGGCCACTGAAGCTTTCTTT